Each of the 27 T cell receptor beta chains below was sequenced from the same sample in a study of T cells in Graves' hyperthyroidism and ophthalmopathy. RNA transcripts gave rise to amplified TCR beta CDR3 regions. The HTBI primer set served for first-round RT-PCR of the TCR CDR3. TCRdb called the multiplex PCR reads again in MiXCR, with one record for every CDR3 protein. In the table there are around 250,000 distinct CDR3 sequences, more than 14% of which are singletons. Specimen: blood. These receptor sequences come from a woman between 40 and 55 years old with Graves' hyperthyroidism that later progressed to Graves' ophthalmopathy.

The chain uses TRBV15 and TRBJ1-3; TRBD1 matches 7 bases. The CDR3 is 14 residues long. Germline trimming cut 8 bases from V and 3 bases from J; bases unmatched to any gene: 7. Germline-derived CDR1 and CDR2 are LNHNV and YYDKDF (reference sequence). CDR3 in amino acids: CATRGRGSGNTIYF. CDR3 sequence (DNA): TGTGCCACCCGGGGCAGGGGGAGTGGAAACACCATATATTTT.

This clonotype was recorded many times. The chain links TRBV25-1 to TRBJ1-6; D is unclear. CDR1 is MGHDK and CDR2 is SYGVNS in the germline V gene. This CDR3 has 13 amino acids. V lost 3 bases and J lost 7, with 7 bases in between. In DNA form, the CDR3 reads TGTGCCAGCAGTGAGGCAAAAAATTCACCCCTCCACTTT. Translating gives CASSEAKNSPLHF.

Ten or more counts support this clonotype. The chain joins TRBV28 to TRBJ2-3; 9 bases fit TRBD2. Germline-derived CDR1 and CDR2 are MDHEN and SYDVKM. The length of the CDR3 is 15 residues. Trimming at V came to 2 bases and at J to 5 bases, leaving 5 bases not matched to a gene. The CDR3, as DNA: TGTGCCAGCAGTTTAGGCGGGAGGGGTGGAGATACGCAGTATTTT. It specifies CASSLGGRGGDTQYF.

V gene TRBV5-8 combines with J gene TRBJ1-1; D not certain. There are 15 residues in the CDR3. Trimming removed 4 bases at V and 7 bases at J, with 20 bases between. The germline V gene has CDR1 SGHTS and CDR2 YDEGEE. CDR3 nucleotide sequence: TGTGCCAGCAGCGCCAGATCGATCTTTCCCCTTGAAGCTTTCTTT. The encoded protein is CASSARSIFPLEAFF.

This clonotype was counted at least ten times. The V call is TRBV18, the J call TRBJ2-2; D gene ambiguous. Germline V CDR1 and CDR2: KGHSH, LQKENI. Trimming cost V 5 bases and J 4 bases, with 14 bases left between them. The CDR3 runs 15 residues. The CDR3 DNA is TGTGCCAGCTCATTGAAGGCCAGAGCCACCGGGGAGCTGTTTTTT. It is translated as CASSLKARATGELFF. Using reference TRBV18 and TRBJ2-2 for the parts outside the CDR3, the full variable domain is NAGVMQNPRHLVRRRGQEARLRCSPMKGHSHVYWYRQLPEEGLKFMVYLQKENIIDESGMPKERFSAEFPKEGPSILRIQQVVRGDSAAYFCASSLKARATGELFFGEGSRLTVL.

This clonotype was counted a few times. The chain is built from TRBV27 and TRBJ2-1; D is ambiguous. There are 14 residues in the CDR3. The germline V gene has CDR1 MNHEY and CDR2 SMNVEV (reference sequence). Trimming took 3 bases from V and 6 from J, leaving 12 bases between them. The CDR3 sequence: CASSFRNSANEQFF. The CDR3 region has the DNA TGTGCCAGCAGTTTTAGGAACTCAGCCAATGAGCAGTTCTTC.

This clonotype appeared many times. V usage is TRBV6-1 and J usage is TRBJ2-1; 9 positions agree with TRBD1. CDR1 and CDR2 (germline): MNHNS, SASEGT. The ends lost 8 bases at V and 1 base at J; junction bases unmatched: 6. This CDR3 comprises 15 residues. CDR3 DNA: TGTGCCAGCGGAAAACAGGGGGCTTCCTACAATGAGCAGTTCTTC. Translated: CASGKQGASYNEQFF.

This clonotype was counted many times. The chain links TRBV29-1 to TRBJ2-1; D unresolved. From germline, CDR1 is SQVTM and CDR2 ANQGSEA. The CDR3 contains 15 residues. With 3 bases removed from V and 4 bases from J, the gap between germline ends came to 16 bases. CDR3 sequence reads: CSVDPGGERYNEQFF. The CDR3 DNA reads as TGCAGCGTTGACCCCGGCGGAGAGAGGTACAATGAGCAGTTCTTC.

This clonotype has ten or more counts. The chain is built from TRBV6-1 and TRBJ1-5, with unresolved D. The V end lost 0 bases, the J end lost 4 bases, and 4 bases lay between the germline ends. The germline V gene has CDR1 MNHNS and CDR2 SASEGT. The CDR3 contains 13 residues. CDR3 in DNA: TGTGCCAGCAGTGAAGCCTATAATCAGCCCCAGCATTTT. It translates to CASSEAYNQPQHF.

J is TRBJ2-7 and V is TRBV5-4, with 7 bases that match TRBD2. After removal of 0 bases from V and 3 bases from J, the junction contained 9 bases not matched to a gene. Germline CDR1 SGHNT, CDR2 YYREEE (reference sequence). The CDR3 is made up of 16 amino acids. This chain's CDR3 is CASSLEGRGSNYEQYF. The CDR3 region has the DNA TGTGCCAGCAGCTTGGAAGGCCGCGGGAGTAACTACGAGCAGTACTTC.

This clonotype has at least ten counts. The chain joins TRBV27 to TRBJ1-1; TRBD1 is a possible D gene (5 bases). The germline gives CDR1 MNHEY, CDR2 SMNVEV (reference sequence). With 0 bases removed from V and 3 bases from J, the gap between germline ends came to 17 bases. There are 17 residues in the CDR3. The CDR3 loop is CASSLSRAGLLDTEAFF. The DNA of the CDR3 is TGTGCCAGCAGTTTATCGCGGGCAGGGCTTTTGGACACTGAAGCTTTCTTT.

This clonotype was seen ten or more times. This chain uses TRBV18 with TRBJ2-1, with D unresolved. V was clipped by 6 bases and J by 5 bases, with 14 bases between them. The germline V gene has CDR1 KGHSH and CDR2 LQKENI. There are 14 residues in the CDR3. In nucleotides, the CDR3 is TGTGCCAGCTCCCCATCTTTGCGGAACAATGAGCAGTTCTTC. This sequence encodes CASSPSLRNNEQFF.

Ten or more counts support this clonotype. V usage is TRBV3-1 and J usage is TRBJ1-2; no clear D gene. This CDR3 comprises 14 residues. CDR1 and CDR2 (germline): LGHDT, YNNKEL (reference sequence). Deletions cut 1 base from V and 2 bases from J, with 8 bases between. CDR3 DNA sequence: TGTGCCAGCAGCCAAGGTCAGGACAACTATGGCTACACCTTC. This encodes CASSQGQDNYGYTF.

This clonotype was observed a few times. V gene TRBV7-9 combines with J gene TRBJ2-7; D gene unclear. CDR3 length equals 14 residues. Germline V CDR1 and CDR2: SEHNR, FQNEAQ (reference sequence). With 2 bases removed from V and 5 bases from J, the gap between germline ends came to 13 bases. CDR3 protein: CASSLMGNGDEQYF. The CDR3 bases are TGTGCCAGCAGCTTAATGGGGAATGGAGACGAGCAGTACTTC.

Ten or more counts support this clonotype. The CDR3 coding sequence is TGTGCCCTCGGTAGACAGGGGGCTAAGCCCTACAATGAGCAGTTCTTC. It is translated as CALGRQGAKPYNEQFF. V and J are TRBV2 and TRBJ2-1, with 10 bases that match TRBD1. Germline V gene lookup returns CDR1 SNHLY and CDR2 FYNNEI. V was pared by 11 bases and J by 2 bases, with 12 bases of the junction left unmatched. This CDR3 has 16 residues. Full variable domain (missing parts from reference TRBV2 and TRBJ2-1): EPEVTQTPSHQVTQMGQEVILRCVPISNHLYFYWYRQILGQKVEFLVSFYNNEISEKSEIFDDQFSVERPDGSNFTLKIRSTKLEDSAMYFCALGRQGAKPYNEQFFGPGTRLTVL.

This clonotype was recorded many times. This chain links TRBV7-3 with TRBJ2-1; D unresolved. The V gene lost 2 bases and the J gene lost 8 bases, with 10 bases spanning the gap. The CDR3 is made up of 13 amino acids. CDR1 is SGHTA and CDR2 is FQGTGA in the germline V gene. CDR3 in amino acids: CASSLAPYHEQFF. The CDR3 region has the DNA TGTGCCAGCAGCTTAGCGCCATACCATGAGCAGTTCTTC.

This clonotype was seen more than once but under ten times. CDR3 amino acids: CASSSRLAGVWGGELFF. CDR3 DNA sequence: TGCGCCAGCAGCTCCCGACTAGCGGGAGTATGGGGCGGGGAGCTGTTTTTT. V usage is TRBV5-1 and J usage is TRBJ2-2, with 12 bases lining up with TRBD2. Per the germline V gene, CDR1 is SGHRS and CDR2 is YFSETQ. The CDR3 consists of 17 residues. The J segment lost 7 bases and the V segment lost 3 bases, leaving 10 bases of the junction unmatched.

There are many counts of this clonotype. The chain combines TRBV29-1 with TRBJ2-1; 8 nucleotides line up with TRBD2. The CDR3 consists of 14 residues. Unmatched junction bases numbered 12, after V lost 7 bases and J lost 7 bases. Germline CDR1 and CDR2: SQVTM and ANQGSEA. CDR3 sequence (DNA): TGCAGCGGCCAGGCGGGACTAGGGCCTAATGAGCAGTTCTTC. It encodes CSGQAGLGPNEQFF.

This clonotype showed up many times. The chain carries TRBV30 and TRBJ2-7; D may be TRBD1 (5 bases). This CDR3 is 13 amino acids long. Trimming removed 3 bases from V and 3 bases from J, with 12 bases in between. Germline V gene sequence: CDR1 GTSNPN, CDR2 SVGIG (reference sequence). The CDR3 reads CAWSRDGHYEQYF. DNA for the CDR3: TGTGCCTGGAGCAGGGATGGACACTACGAGCAGTACTTC.

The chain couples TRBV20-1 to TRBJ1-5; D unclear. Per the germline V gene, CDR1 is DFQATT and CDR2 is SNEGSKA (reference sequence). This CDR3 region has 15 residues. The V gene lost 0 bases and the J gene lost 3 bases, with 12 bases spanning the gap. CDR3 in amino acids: CSARDLTGYNQPQHF. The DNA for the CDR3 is TGCAGTGCTAGAGATCTGACCGGGTACAATCAGCCCCAGCATTTT.

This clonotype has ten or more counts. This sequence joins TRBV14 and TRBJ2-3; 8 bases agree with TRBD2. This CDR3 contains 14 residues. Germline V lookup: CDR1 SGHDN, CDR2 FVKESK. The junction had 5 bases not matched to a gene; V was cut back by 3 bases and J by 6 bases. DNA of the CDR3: TGTGCCAGCAGCCACCGACTAGCGTGGGATACGCAGTATTTT. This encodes CASSHRLAWDTQYF.

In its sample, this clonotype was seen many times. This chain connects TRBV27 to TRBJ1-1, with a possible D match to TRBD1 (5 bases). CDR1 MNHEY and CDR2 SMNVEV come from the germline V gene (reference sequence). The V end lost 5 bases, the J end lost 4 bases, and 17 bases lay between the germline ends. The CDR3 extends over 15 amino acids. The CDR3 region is CASSRLGASSTEAFF. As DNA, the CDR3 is TGTGCCAGCAGTCGCTTAGGGGCTTCAAGCACTGAAGCTTTCTTT.

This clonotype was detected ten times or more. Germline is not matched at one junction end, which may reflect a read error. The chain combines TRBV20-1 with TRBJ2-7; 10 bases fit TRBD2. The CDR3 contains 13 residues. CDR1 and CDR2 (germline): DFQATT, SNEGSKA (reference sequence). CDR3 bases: TGCAGTGCGAGAGCGGGAGGGTTCTACGAGCAGTACTTC. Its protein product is CSARAGGFYEQYF.

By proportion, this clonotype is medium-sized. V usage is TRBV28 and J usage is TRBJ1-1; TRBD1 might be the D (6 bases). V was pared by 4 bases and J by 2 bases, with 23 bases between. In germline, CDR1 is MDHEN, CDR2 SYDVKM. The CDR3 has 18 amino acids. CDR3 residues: CASSSFPKAGQRNTEAFF. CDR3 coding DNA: TGTGCCAGCAGTTCCTTCCCAAAAGCAGGACAGCGAAACACTGAAGCTTTCTTT.

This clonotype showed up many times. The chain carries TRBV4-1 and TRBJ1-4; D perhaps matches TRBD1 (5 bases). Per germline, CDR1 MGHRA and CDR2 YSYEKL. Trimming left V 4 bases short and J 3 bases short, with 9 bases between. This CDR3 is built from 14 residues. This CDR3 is CASSPGPANEKLFF. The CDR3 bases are TGCGCCAGCAGCCCGGGACCCGCTAATGAAAAACTGTTTTTT.

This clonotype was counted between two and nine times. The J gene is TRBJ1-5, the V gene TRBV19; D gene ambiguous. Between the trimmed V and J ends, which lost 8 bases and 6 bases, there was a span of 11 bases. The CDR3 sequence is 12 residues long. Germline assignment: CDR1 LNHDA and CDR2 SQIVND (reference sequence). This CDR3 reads CASREGTQPQHF. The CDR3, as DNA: TGTGCCAGTCGCGAAGGAACTCAGCCCCAGCATTTT.

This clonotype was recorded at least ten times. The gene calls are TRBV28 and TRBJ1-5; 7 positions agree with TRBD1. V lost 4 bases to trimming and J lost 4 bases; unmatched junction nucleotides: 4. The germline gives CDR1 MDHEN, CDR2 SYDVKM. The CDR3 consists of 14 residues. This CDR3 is CASSSPGQNQPQHF. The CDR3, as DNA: TGTGCCAGCAGTTCGCCGGGACAGAATCAGCCCCAGCATTTT.